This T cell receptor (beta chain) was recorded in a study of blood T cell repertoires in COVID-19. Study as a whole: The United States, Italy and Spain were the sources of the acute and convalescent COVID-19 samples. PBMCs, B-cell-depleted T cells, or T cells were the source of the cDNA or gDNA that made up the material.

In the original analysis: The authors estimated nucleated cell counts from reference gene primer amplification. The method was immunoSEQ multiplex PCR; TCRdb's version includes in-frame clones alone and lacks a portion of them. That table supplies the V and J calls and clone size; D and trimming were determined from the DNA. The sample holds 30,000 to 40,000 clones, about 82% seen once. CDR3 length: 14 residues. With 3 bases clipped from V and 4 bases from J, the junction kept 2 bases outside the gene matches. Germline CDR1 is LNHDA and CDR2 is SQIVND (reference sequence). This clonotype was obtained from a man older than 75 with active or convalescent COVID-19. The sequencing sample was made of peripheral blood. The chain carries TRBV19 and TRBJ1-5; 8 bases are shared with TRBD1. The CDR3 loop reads CASSIRQGNQPQHF. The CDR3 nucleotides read TGTGCCAGTAGTATTAGACAGGGGAATCAGCCCCAGCATTTT.